Following are 32 T cell receptor beta chains from one sample sequenced in a study of CD8 T cells in Susac syndrome (dated by TCRdb to the late 2010s). Library creation used the immunoSEQ multiplex PCR assay. RNA was extracted using the RNeasy kit, and roughly 0.5 to 1 microgram was reverse transcribed with random hexamers. TCRdb reprocessing: public reads trimmed at Q25 with fastp, clones called with MiXCR, in-frame beta chains kept. A single entry per CDR3 protein holds the most common genes and DNA from its merged rows. The sample includes about 300,000 distinct CDR3 sequences, with roughly 85% observed a single time. The ten largest clones take up roughly 0.21% of the sample. Sequenced sample: CD8+ T cells from PBMCs. All receptors derive from a human donor with multiple sclerosis.

The gene calls are TRBV11-3 and TRBJ2-3, with TRBD2 identical over 13 bases. Losses at the gene ends were 5 bases for V and 4 bases for J; bases not matched to a gene: 9. CDR3 size: 17 residues. Germline V gene lookup returns CDR1 SGHNT and CDR2 YENEEA. DNA for the CDR3: TGTGCCAGCAGCACCCGGACTAGCGGGAGTTTCTCAGATACGCAGTATTTT. It translates to CASSTRTSGSFSDTQYF.

This chain connects TRBV19 to TRBJ1-1; D gene ambiguous. The CDR3 is made up of 14 amino acids. V was trimmed by 1 base and J by 1 base, leaving 7 bases between them. In germline, CDR1 is LNHDA, CDR2 SQIVND (reference sequence). CDR3 protein: CASSIGLANTEAFF. The CDR3 DNA is TGTGCCAGTAGTATAGGCTTGGCGAACACTGAAGCTTTCTTT. The full variable domain, its missing parts supplied by reference TRBV19 and TRBJ1-1, is DGGITQSPKYLFRKEGQNVTLSCEQNLNHDAMYWYRQDPGQGLRLIYYSQIVNDFQKGDIAEGYSVSREKKESFPLTVTSAQKNPTAFYLCASSIGLANTEAFFGQGTRLTVV.

This chain connects TRBV7-9 to TRBJ2-7, with a weak D call TRBD2 (5 bases). Trimming shortened V by 8 bases and J by 2 bases, and 13 bases separated the two germline ends. Germline V gene sequence: CDR1 SEHNR, CDR2 FQNEAQ (reference sequence). CDR3 length: 13 residues. The CDR3: CASRPAETYEQYF. In DNA, the CDR3 is TGTGCCAGCCGACCAGCGGAGACCTACGAGCAGTACTTC. Looking up the rest from reference TRBV7-9 and TRBJ2-7 gives the full variable domain: DTGVSQNPRHKITKRGQNVTFRCDPISEHNRLYWYRQTLGQGPEFLTYFQNEAQLEKSRLLSDRFSAERPKGSFSTLEIQRTEQGDSAMYLCASRPAETYEQYFGPGTRLTVT.

The CDR3 here is CASSQGLADSTDTQYF. CDR3 nucleotides: TGTGCCAGCAGCCAGGGACTAGCGGATAGCACAGATACGCAGTATTTT. The V call is TRBV14, the J call TRBJ2-3, with 11 bases lining up with TRBD2. The V segment lost 3 bases and the J segment 0 bases; nucleotides outside the gene matches: 2. Germline values: CDR1 SGHDN, CDR2 FVKESK. The CDR3 spans 16 residues. Complete variable domain (other parts from reference TRBV14 and TRBJ2-3): EAGVTQFPSHSVIEKGQTVTLRCDPISGHDNLYWYRRVMGKEIKFLLHFVKESKQDESGMPNNRFLAERTGGTYSTLKVQPAELEDSGVYFCASSQGLADSTDTQYFGPGTRLTVL.

The rearrangement links TRBV10-2 to TRBJ2-7; D is undetermined. This CDR3 has 11 residues. Germline CDR1 is WSHSY and CDR2 is SAAADI. Trimming stripped 1 base from V and 7 bases from J, with 5 bases between. The CDR3 loop reads CASSEWIEQYF. In DNA form, the CDR3 reads TGCGCCAGCAGTGAGTGGATTGAGCAGTACTTC.

The rearrangement uses TRBV12-3 or TRBV12-4 and TRBJ2-2; D call uncertain. Trimming left V 2 bases short and J 3 bases short, with 4 bases between. This CDR3 comprises 13 residues. In nucleotides, the CDR3 is TGTGCCAGCAGTTTAAAAGACACCGGGGAGCTGTTTTTT. This translates into CASSLKDTGELFF.

The V call is TRBV27, the J call TRBJ1-4; TRBD1 matches 10 bases. The CDR3 extends over 16 amino acids. From germline, CDR1 is MNHEY and CDR2 SMNVEV (reference sequence). V gave up 5 bases and J gave up 3 bases; unmatched junction bases: 6. CDR3: CASSTDRGRANEKLFF. The CDR3 DNA reads as TGTGCCAGCAGTACCGACAGGGGGCGAGCTAATGAAAAACTGTTTTTT.

The rearrangement uses TRBV6-5 and TRBJ2-2; unclear D gene. Per germline, CDR1 MNHEY and CDR2 SVGAGI. The V end lost 7 bases, the J end lost 6 bases, and 12 bases lay between the germline ends. The CDR3 spans 13 residues. The CDR3 DNA follows: TGTGCCAGCACCTATCAAACTCCCGGGGAGCTGTTTTTT. Residues: CASTYQTPGELFF.

The chain carries TRBV27 and TRBJ2-7, with D unclear. Between the trimmed V and J ends, which lost 0 bases and 5 bases, there was a span of 8 bases. CDR1 is MNHEY, CDR2 SMNVEV, per germline (reference sequence). This CDR3 comprises 13 residues. The CDR3: CASSLSRADEQYF. The CDR3 DNA reads as TGTGCCAGCAGTTTATCCCGGGCTGACGAGCAGTACTTC.

The V call is TRBV29-1, the J call TRBJ2-7, with D possibly matching TRBD1 (7 bases). This CDR3 is built from 12 residues. Germline V gene data show CDR1 as SQVTM and CDR2 as ANQGSEA. With 6 bases removed from V and 2 bases from J, the gap between germline ends came to 11 bases. CDR3 protein: CSVIRGAYEQYF. Here the CDR3 DNA reads TGCAGCGTGATCAGGGGGGCCTACGAGCAGTACTTC.

This sequence joins TRBV6-6 and TRBJ2-1, with 11 positions matching TRBD2. The CDR3 extends over 15 amino acids. The junction had 4 bases not matched to a gene; V was cut back by 2 bases and J by 7 bases. CDR1 and CDR2 (germline): MNHNY, SVGAGI (reference sequence). CDR3: CASSYELAGVNEQFF. CDR3 bases: TGTGCCAGCAGTTACGAACTAGCGGGAGTGAATGAGCAGTTCTTC.

This rearrangement joins TRBV28 to TRBJ2-1; the D is unclear. The length of the CDR3 is 17 residues. Germline CDR1 is MDHEN and CDR2 is SYDVKM. Trimming cost V 1 base and J 4 bases, with 17 bases left between them. CDR3 residues: CASSLFRSAGEYNEQFF. CDR3 bases: TGTGCCAGCAGTTTATTCCGCTCGGCTGGAGAGTACAATGAGCAGTTCTTC.

The rearrangement uses TRBV20-1 and TRBJ1-6; D is unresolved. CDR1 is DFQATT and CDR2 is SNEGSKA in the germline V gene (reference sequence). V lost 0 bases to trimming and J lost 6 bases, with 9 bases between them. This CDR3 has 14 amino acids. The CDR3: CSARDEQSNSPLHF. The CDR3 bases are TGCAGTGCTAGAGATGAACAGAGTAATTCACCCCTCCACTTT.

The chain carries TRBV28 and TRBJ2-2; maybe TRBD1 (6 bases). CDR1 and CDR2 (germline): MDHEN, SYDVKM. The CDR3 has 15 amino acids. Trimming shortened V by 3 bases and J by 2 bases, and 10 bases separated the two germline ends. The DNA for the CDR3 is TGTGCCAGCAGTTTTTGGACAGACAACACCGGGGAGCTGTTTTTT. Its protein is CASSFWTDNTGELFF.

V and J are TRBV4-3 and TRBJ1-2; D uncertain. Trimming shortened V by 0 bases and J by 8 bases, and 13 bases separated the two germline ends. Germline CDR1 is LGHNA and CDR2 is YSLEER. This CDR3 is 14 amino acids long. DNA for the CDR3: TGCGCCAGCAGCCAAGATCGTTCAGGTCACGGCTACACCTTC. It codes for CASSQDRSGHGYTF.

The chain couples TRBV30 to TRBJ2-3; a possible D gene is TRBD1 (5 bases). Germline CDR1 is GTSNPN and CDR2 is SVGIG (reference sequence). V lost 4 bases and J 2 bases, leaving 16 bases between the germline ends. The CDR3 runs 15 residues. For the CDR3, the DNA is TGTGCCTGGACCTTAGGACAAGTAGTCACAGATACGCAGTATTTT. Translated: CAWTLGQVVTDTQYF.

The V and J genes are TRBV12-3 or TRBV12-4 and TRBJ2-2; D possibly corresponds to TRBD1 (5 bases). V lost 3 bases to trimming and J lost 4 bases, with 21 bases between them. The length of the CDR3 is 18 residues. The CDR3 DNA follows: TGTGCCAGCAGTTTCTTCTCCGGGTGGCAGGGTTTCACCGGGGAGCTGTTTTTT. As protein: CASSFFSGWQGFTGELFF.

CDR3 nucleotides: TGCAGCGTTGAGGGGGGCGTTGGCTATGGCTACACCTTC. It is translated as CSVEGGVGYGYTF. The chain recombines TRBV29-1 with TRBJ1-2, with a weak D call TRBD1 (6 bases). Germline V gene sequence: CDR1 SQVTM, CDR2 ANQGSEA. Trimming pared 3 bases from V and 4 bases from J, leaving 12 bases between. This CDR3 is built from 13 residues.

The chain has TRBV5-4 and TRBJ2-5, with 9 bases matching TRBD1. V lost 4 bases, J lost 4 bases, and 8 bases stayed unmatched. Germline CDR1 SGHNT, CDR2 YYREEE (reference sequence). The CDR3 is made up of 15 amino acids. The CDR3 nucleotides read TGTGCCAGCAGCCTCTATAACAGGGGGCGAGAGACCCAGTACTTC. Translated: CASSLYNRGRETQYF.

This rearrangement joins TRBV29-1 to TRBJ2-1, with 8 bases matching TRBD2. Germline assignment: CDR1 SQVTM and CDR2 ANQGSEA. The CDR3 contains 13 residues. V shed 4 bases, J shed 6 bases, and the junction held 5 bases outside the gene matches. Written as DNA, the CDR3 is TGCAGCGTTGGGACTAGCATCCTCAATGAGCAGTTCTTC. This translates into CSVGTSILNEQFF.

This chain links TRBV6-1 with TRBJ1-1; TRBD1 matches 10 bases. The length of the CDR3 is 16 residues. Germline V gene data show CDR1 as MNHNS and CDR2 as SASEGT. J gave up 4 bases and V 6 bases, and 11 bases lay outside the gene matches. The CDR3 bases are TGTGCCAGCAGGGATTTAACGGGACAGGGGACCACTGAAGCTTTCTTT. Translating gives CASRDLTGQGTTEAFF.

Remarks on this clonotype: One end of the junction does not line up with germline, which may come from a read error. The rearrangement joins TRBV30 to TRBJ2-1; no reliable D call. Per germline, CDR1 GTSNPN and CDR2 SVGIG (reference sequence). This CDR3 contains 13 residues. DNA for the CDR3: TGTGCCTGGAGTTCCAGCTCCCACAATGAGCAGTTCTTC. This translates into CAWSSSSHNEQFF.

The chain employs TRBV9 and TRBJ1-1, with 9 bases fitting TRBD1. J lost 1 base, V lost 4 bases, and 5 bases had no gene match. This CDR3 spans 15 amino acids. Germline CDR1 reads SGDLS; CDR2 reads YYNGEE. CDR3 in DNA: TGTGCCAGCAGCTTCACAGGGGGCCAGAACACTGAAGCTTTCTTT. Translating gives CASSFTGGQNTEAFF.

There are a few counts of this clonotype. The chain joins TRBV6-1 to TRBJ2-7; 10 bases match TRBD2. The junction had 13 bases not matched to a gene; V was cut back by 6 bases and J by 2 bases. Germline assignment: CDR1 MNHNS and CDR2 SASEGT. CDR3 size: 17 residues. In DNA form, the CDR3 reads TGTGCCAGCAGCCGCGCAACTAGCGGGGCCCAGACCTACGAGCAGTACTTC. This codes for CASSRATSGAQTYEQYF.

The chain is built from TRBV6-5 and TRBJ1-1; the D is unclear. Looked up from germline, CDR1 is MNHEY and CDR2 is SVGAGI. CDR3 length: 13 residues. Trimming removed 2 bases at V and 1 base at J, with 5 bases between. CDR3 residues: CASSYRTNTEAFF. Here the CDR3 DNA reads TGTGCCAGCAGTTACCGCACGAACACTGAAGCTTTCTTT.

The genes are TRBV20-1 and TRBJ2-1; the match to TRBD2 covers 15 bases. The V segment lost 1 base and the J segment 9 bases; nucleotides outside the gene matches: 13. This CDR3 comprises 18 residues. The germline CDR1 and CDR2 sequences are DFQATT and SNEGSKA (reference sequence). CDR3 DNA sequence: TGCAGTGCTAGAGTGGTGAAAAGAGGGACTAGCGGGAGGATTGAGCAGTTCTTC. This translates into CSARVVKRGTSGRIEQFF.

V usage is TRBV6-5 and J usage is TRBJ2-2; 7 nucleotides align to TRBD1. J lost 4 bases, V lost 4 bases, and 3 bases had no gene match. The CDR3 totals 14 residues. From germline, CDR1 is MNHEY and CDR2 SVGAGI. Written as DNA, the CDR3 is TGTGCCAGCAGTTCCGCAGGGGGCACCGGGGAGCTGTTTTTT. It is translated as CASSSAGGTGELFF.

The V and J genes are TRBV19 and TRBJ2-3; D not resolved. With 5 bases removed from V and 7 bases from J, the gap between germline ends came to 16 bases. The V gene's germline CDR1 is LNHDA and CDR2 SQIVND (reference sequence). CDR3 length: 14 residues. CDR3 bases: TGTGCCAGTAGTCTCTCCGTCACTGCCTATACGCAGTATTTT. The encoded protein is CASSLSVTAYTQYF.

The V and J genes are TRBV6-6 and TRBJ1-2; tentative D call: TRBD1 (6 bases). Trimming stripped 10 bases from V and 2 bases from J, with 17 bases between. The CDR3 is made up of 14 amino acids. The V gene's germline CDR1 is MNHNY and CDR2 SVGAGI (reference sequence). CDR3 DNA sequence: TGTGCCACGTCGGTGCAGGGGCTCAACTATGGCTACACCTTC. Its protein is CATSVQGLNYGYTF.

This chain connects TRBV9 to TRBJ2-1; 10 nucleotides align to TRBD2. Germline V gene data show CDR1 as SGDLS and CDR2 as YYNGEE. Germline trimming cut 0 bases from V and 6 bases from J; bases unmatched to any gene: 3. The CDR3 is 15 residues long. Here the CDR3 DNA reads TGTGCCAGCAGCGTAGCCAGCGGGGGGGCCAATGAGCAGTTCTTC. This encodes CASSVASGGANEQFF.

This clonotype was found once. V usage is TRBV7-8 and J usage is TRBJ2-7; 7 bases line up with TRBD2. Per germline, CDR1 SGHVS and CDR2 FQNEAQ. Trimming removed 7 bases from V and 6 bases from J; junction bases left unmatched: 6. The CDR3 covers 12 residues. CDR3 loop: CASTGLGAEQYF. The CDR3 DNA reads as TGTGCCAGCACCGGACTAGGCGCCGAGCAGTACTTC.

The CDR3 DNA is TGTGCCAGCAGTGAAAGGGACAGGGTTGTCACAGATACGCAGTATTTT. Translating gives CASSERDRVVTDTQYF. The gene calls are TRBV2 and TRBJ2-3, with 9 bases matching TRBD1. Unmatched junction bases numbered 5, after V lost 2 bases and J lost 2 bases. Germline V CDR1 and CDR2: SNHLY, FYNNEI. The length of the CDR3 is 16 residues.